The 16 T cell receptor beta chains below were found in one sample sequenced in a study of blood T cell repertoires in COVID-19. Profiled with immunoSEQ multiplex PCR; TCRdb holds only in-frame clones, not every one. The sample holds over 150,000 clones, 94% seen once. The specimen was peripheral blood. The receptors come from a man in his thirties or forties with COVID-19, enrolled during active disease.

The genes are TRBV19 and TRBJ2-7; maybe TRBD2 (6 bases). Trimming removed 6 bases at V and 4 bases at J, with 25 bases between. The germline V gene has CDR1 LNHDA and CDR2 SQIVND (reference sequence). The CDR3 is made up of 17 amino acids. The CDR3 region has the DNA TGTGCCAGTAGCCGGGCTTTCGGGGGAGCATTCGAATACGAGCAGTACTTC. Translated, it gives CASSRAFGGAFEYEQYF.

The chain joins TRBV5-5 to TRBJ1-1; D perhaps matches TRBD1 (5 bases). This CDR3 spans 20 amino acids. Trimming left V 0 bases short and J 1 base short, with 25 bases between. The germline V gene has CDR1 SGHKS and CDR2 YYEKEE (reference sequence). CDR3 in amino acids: CASSLDPGGGGEWENTEAFF. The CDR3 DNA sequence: TGTGCCAGCAGCTTGGATCCGGGGGGTGGGGGTGAGTGGGAGAACACTGAAGCTTTCTTT.

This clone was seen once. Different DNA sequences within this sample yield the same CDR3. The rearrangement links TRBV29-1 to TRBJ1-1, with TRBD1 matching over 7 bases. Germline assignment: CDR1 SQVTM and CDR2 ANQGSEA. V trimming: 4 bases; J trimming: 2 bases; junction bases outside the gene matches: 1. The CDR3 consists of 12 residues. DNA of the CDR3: TGCAGCGTTGGACAGGGTAACACTGAAGCTTTCTTT. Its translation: CSVGQGNTEAFF.

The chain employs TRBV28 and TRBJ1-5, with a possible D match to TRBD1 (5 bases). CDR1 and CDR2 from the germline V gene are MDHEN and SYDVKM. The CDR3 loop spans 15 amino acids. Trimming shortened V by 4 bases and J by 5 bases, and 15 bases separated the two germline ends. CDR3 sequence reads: CASSWGEGLYQPQHF. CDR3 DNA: TGTGCCAGCAGTTGGGGCGAAGGGCTGTATCAGCCCCAGCATTTT. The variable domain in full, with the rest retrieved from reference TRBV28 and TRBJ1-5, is DVKVTQSSRYLVKRTGEKVFLECVQDMDHENMFWYRQDPGLGLRLIYFSYDVKMKEKGDIPEGYSVSREKKERFSLILESASTNQTSMYLCASSWGEGLYQPQHFGDGTRLSIL.

This chain's CDR3 is CASSIEDSFYGYTF. CDR3 DNA sequence: TGTGCCAGTAGTATAGAGGACAGCTTCTATGGCTACACCTTC. This rearrangement joins TRBV19 to TRBJ1-2; weak D call: TRBD1 (6 bases). V lost 0 bases and J 4 bases, leaving 9 bases between the germline ends. Germline CDR1 is LNHDA and CDR2 is SQIVND (reference sequence). The CDR3 loop spans 14 amino acids. The full variable domain, in which reference TRBV19 and TRBJ1-2 provide the parts outside the CDR3, is DGGITQSPKYLFRKEGQNVTLSCEQNLNHDAMYWYRQDPGQGLRLIYYSQIVNDFQKGDIAEGYSVSREKKESFPLTVTSAQKNPTAFYLCASSIEDSFYGYTFGSGTRLTVV.

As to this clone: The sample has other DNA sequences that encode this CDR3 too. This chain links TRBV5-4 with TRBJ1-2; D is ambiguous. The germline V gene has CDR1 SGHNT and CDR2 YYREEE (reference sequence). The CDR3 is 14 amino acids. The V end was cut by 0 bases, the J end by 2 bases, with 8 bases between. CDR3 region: CASSLGGANYGYTF. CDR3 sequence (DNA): TGTGCCAGCAGCTTGGGAGGCGCCAACTATGGCTACACCTTC.

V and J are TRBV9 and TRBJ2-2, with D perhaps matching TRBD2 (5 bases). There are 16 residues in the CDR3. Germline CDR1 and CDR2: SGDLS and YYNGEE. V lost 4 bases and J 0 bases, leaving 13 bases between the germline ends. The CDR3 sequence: CASSPLALANTGELFF. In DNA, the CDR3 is TGTGCCAGCAGCCCCTTAGCGCTAGCGAACACCGGGGAGCTGTTTTTT. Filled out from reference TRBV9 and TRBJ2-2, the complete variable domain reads DSGVTQTPKHLITATGQRVTLRCSPRSGDLSVYWYQQSLDQGLQFLIQYYNGEERAKGNILERFSAQQFPDLHSELNLSSLELGDSALYFCASSPLALANTGELFFGEGSRLTVL.

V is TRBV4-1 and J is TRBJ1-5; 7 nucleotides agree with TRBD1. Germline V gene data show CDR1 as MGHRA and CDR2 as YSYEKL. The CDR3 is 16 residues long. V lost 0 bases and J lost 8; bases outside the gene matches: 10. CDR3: CASSQDGGGAEEPQHF. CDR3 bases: TGCGCCAGCAGCCAAGATGGAGGGGGCGCGGAGGAGCCCCAGCATTTT.

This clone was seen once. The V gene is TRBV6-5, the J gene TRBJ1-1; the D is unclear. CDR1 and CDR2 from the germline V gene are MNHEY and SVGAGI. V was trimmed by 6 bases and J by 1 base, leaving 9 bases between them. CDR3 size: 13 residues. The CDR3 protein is CASRHRRNTEAFF. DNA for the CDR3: TGTGCCAGCAGGCATAGAAGGAACACTGAAGCTTTCTTT.

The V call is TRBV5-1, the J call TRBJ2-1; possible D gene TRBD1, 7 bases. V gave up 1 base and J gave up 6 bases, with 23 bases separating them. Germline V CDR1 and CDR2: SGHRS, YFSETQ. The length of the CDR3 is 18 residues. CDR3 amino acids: CASSLLPPEEGAGNEQFF. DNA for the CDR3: TGCGCCAGCAGCTTGCTTCCCCCGGAGGAGGGGGCGGGCAATGAGCAGTTCTTC. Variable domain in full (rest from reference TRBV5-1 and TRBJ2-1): KAGVTQTPRYLIKTRGQQVTLSCSPISGHRSVSWYQQTPGQGLQFLFEYFSETQRNKGNFPGRFSGRQFSNSRSEMNVSTLELGDSALYLCASSLLPPEEGAGNEQFFGPGTRLTVL.

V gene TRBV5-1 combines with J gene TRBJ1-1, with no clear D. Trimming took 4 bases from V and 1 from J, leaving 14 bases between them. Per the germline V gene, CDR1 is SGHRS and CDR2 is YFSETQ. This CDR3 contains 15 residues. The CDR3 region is CASSLLSGQNTEAFF. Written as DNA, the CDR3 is TGCGCCAGCAGCCTATTAAGCGGGCAGAACACTGAAGCTTTCTTT.

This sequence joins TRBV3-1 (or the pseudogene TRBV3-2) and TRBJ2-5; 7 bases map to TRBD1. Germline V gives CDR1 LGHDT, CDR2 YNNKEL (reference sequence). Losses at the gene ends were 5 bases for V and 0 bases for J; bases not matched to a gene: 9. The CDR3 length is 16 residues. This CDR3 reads CASSSPATGDQETQYF. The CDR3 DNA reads TGTGCCAGCAGCAGTCCCGCTACAGGGGACCAAGAGACCCAGTACTTC.

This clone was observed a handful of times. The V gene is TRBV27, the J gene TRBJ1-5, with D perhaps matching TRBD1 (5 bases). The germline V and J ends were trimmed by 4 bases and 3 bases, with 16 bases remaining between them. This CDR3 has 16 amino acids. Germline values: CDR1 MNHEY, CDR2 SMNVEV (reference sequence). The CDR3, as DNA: TGTGCCAGCAGTTCCAACTCAGGGATCTCCAATCAGCCCCAGCATTTT. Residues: CASSSNSGISNQPQHF.

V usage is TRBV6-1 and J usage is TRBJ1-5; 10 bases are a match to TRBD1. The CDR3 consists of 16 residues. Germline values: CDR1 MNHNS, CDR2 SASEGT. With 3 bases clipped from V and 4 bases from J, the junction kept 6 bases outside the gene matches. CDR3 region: CASSDGQGVSNQPQHF. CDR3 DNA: TGTGCCAGCAGTGACGGACAGGGGGTCTCAAATCAGCCCCAGCATTTT.

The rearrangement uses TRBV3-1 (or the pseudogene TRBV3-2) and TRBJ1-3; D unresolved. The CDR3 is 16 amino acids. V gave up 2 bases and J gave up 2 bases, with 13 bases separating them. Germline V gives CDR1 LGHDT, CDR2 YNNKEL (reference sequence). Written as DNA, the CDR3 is TGTGCCAGCAGCCAACGCGGAGGTGGTCCTGGAAACACCATATATTTT. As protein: CASSQRGGGPGNTIYF.

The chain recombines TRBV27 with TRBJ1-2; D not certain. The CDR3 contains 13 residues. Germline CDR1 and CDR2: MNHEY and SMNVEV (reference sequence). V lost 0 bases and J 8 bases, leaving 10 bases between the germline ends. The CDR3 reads CASSLSRIRGYTF. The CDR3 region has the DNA TGTGCCAGCAGTTTATCCAGGATAAGGGGCTACACCTTC.